Listed here are 9 T cell receptor beta chains from one sample, sequenced in a study of regulatory T cells in long-lasting Graves disease (TCRdb year 2021). The library was produced with multiplex PCR. Reads for this sample came from an Illumina HiSeq 4000. TCR beta libraries were built with iRepertoire HTBI primers and Arm-PCR amplification of CDR3 regions. The public reads were reanalyzed by TCRdb: fastp trimming at Q25, MiXCR alignment, in-frame beta chains only. Entries that share a CDR3 protein sequence are merged under the most common genes and DNA. Across this sample there are roughly 500,000 distinct CDR3 sequences, with more than 20% seen only once. The leading ten clones occupy approximately 7.8% of the sample. In the paper's terms, the time point label means: persistent/refractory GD, antithyroid drugs over 5 years with positive TRAb. For both TCR sequencing and RNA sequencing, RNA was extracted from PBMCs using TRIzol.

The sample was peripheral blood mononuclear cells (PBMCs), taken when the disease was refractory, from a patient treated with antithyroid drugs. These receptors all come from a female donor with Graves disease.

The chain joins TRBV3-1 to TRBJ1-2; TRBD1 is a possible D gene (5 bases). The CDR3 length is 15 residues. Trimming removed 1 base from V and 2 bases from J, with 11 bases in between. Per the germline V gene, CDR1 is LGHDT and CDR2 is YNNKEL (reference sequence). CDR3 residues: CASSQVMSGNYGYTF. The CDR3, as DNA: TGTGCCAGCAGCCAAGTTATGTCAGGGAACTATGGCTACACCTTC.

The chain employs TRBV29-1 and TRBJ1-2, with no clear D. The CDR3 spans 10 residues. Germline CDR1 SQVTM, CDR2 ANQGSEA. Trimming took 6 bases from V and 7 from J, leaving 9 bases between them. The CDR3 protein is CSVDEGGYTF. The DNA of the CDR3 is TGCAGCGTAGATGAAGGTGGCTACACCTTC.

This sequence joins TRBV4-3 and TRBJ2-7; a weak D match, TRBD2 (6 bases). V dropped 1 base and J dropped 5 bases, with 15 bases sitting between them. The CDR3 has 15 amino acids. Germline V gene data show CDR1 as LGHNA and CDR2 as YSLEER. Here the CDR3 DNA reads TGCGCCAGCAGCCAAGCGGAGTGGGGGGACCACGAGCAGTACTTC. Translated: CASSQAEWGDHEQYF.

The chain uses TRBV6-1 and TRBJ2-7; D is perhaps TRBD1 (6 bases). Trimming took off 5 bases at V and 3 bases at J, with 17 bases between the two ends. Germline lookup yields CDR1 MNHNS and CDR2 SASEGT. The CDR3 length is 15 residues. The CDR3 coding sequence is TGTGCCAGCAGTACCCCCCGGACAGACGGCTACGAGCAGTACTTC. Translated: CASSTPRTDGYEQYF.

Concerning this clonotype itself: This may stem from a read error, because a much larger clone lies one nucleotide away. The chain is built from TRBV24-1 and TRBJ2-5, with D possibly matching TRBD2 (7 bases). Trimming cost V 7 bases and J 5 bases, with 22 bases left between them. The V gene's germline CDR1 is KGHDR and CDR2 SFDVKD. There are 16 residues in the CDR3. The CDR3 DNA reads as TGTGCCACCAGCGGAAACGGGCGTGGGAGGGGGGAGACCCAGTACTTC. Protein sequence: CATSGNGRGRGETQYF.

About this clonotype itself: Possible read error: a much larger clone is one base away. This chain links TRBV2 with TRBJ2-5, with D possibly being TRBD1 or TRBD2 (5 bases each). The CDR3 spans 16 residues. Deletions cut 3 bases from V and 2 bases from J, with 16 bases between. From germline, CDR1 is SNHLY and CDR2 FYNNEI. In nucleotides, the CDR3 is TGTGCCAGCAGTGATCCCTTCGCCGAGGGGCAAGAGACCCAGTACTTC. Its protein is CASSDPFAEGQETQYF.

This clonotype was seen a few times. The chain is built from TRBV4-2 and TRBJ2-7; possible D gene TRBD1, 5 bases. Germline V lookup: CDR1 LGHNA, CDR2 YNFKEQ. V was trimmed by 0 bases and J by 2 bases, leaving 11 bases between them. The CDR3 covers 15 residues. The CDR3 coding sequence is TGTGCCAGCAGCCAAGAGGGGCAGGGTACCTACGAGCAGTACTTC. Protein: CASSQEGQGTYEQYF.

This chain joins TRBV3-1 and TRBJ2-7; 10 bases are shared with TRBD1. V trimming: 6 bases; J trimming: 5 bases; junction bases outside the gene matches: 10. Per germline, CDR1 LGHDT and CDR2 YNNKEL (reference sequence). This CDR3 is 15 amino acids long. The CDR3 spells CASRDRDRGGNEQYF. CDR3 in DNA: TGTGCCAGCAGAGACCGGGACAGGGGCGGAAACGAGCAGTACTTC.

This clonotype showed up many times. The rearrangement joins TRBV28 to TRBJ2-7; 11 bases are shared with TRBD2. CDR3 length: 16 amino acids. Germline lookup yields CDR1 MDHEN and CDR2 SYDVKM. V lost 9 bases to trimming and J lost 4 bases; unmatched junction nucleotides: 14. The CDR3 region is CASCHSGRAARYEQYF. The DNA of the CDR3 is TGTGCCAGTTGCCATAGCGGGAGGGCCGCACGGTACGAGCAGTACTTC.